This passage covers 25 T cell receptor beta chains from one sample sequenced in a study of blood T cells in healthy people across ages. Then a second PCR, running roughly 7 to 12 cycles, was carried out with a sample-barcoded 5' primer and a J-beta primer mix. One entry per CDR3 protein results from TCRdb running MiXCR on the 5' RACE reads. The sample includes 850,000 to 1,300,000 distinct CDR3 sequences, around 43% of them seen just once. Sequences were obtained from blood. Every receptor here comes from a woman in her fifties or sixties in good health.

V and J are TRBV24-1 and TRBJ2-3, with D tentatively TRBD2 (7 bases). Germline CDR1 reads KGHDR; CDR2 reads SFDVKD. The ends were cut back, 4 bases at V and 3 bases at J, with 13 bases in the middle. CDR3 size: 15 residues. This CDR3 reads CATSEGGGSTDTQYF. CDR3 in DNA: TGTGCCACCAGTGAGGGCGGGGGCTCAACAGATACGCAGTATTTT.

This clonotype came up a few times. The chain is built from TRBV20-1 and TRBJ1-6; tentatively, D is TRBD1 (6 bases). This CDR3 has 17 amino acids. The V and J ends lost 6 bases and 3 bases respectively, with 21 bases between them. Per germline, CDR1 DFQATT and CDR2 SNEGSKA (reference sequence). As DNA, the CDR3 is TGCAGTGCCCCGACAGTCGGGGGGCAGATCTATAATTCACCCCTCCACTTT. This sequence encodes CSAPTVGGQIYNSPLHF.

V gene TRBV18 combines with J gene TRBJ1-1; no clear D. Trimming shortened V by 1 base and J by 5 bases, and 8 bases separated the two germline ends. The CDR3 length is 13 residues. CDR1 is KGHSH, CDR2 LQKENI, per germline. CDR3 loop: CASSPRGETEAFF. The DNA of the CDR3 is TGTGCCAGCTCACCACGGGGTGAAACTGAAGCTTTCTTT.

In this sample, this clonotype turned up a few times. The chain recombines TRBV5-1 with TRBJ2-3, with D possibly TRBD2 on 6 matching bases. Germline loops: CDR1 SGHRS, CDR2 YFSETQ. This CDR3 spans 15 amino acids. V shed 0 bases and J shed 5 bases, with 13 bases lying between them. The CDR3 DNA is TGCGCCAGCAGCTTGGTCCCGGGAGAGGTAGATACGCAGTATTTT. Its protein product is CASSLVPGEVDTQYF.

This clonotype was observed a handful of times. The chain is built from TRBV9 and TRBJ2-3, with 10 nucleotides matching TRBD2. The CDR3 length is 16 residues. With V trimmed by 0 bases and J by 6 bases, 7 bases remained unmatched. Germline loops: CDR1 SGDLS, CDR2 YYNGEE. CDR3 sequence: CASSVAASGSGDTQYF. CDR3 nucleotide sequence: TGTGCCAGCAGCGTAGCGGCTAGCGGGAGTGGGGATACGCAGTATTTT.

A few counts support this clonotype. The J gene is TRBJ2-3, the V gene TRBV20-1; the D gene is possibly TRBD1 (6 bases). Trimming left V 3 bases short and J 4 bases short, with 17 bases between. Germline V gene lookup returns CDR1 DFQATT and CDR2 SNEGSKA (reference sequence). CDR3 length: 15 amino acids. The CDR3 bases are TGCAGTGCTAGTGGGGGCCAGGGTGGGTCAGATACGCAGTATTTT. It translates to CSASGGQGGSDTQYF.

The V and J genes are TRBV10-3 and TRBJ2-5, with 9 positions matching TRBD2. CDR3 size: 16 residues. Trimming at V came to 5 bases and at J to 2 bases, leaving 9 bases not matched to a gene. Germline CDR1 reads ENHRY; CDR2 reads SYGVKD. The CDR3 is CAISPSQTSGQETQYF. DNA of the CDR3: TGTGCCATCAGTCCATCCCAGACTAGCGGTCAAGAGACCCAGTACTTC.

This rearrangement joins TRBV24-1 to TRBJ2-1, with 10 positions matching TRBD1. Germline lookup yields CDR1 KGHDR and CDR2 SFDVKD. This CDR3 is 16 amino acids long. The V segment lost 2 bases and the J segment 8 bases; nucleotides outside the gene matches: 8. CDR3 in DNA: TGTGCCACCAGTGATTCCGGGGGACAGGGGAGATATGAGCAGTTCTTC. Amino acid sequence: CATSDSGGQGRYEQFF.

In DNA form, the CDR3 reads TGTGCCAGCAGCGCGACATTCGGGACAGCACAGTATTTT. This encodes CASSATFGTAQYF. The chain uses TRBV12-3 or TRBV12-4 and TRBJ2-3; 7 nucleotides line up with TRBD1. V dropped 6 bases and J dropped 12; count of bases not matched to a gene: 12. The CDR3 is 13 residues long.

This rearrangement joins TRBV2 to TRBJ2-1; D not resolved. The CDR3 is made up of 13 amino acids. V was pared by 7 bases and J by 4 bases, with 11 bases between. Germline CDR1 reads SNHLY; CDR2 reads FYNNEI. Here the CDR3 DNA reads TGTGCCAGCAAAAACGAGCGATACAATGAGCAGTTCTTC. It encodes CASKNERYNEQFF.

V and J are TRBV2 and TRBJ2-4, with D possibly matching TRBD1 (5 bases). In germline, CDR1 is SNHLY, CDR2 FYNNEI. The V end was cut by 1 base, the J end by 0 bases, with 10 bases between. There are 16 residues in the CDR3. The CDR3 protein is CASSEEGRLAKNIQYF. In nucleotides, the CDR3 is TGTGCCAGCAGTGAAGAGGGGCGGCTAGCCAAAAACATTCAGTACTTC.

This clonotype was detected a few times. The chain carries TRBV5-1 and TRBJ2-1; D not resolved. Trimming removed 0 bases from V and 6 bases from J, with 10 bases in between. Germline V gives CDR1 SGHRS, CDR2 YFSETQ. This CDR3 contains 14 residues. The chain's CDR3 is CASSLEGRPNEQFF. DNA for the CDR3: TGCGCCAGCAGCTTGGAAGGACGACCCAATGAGCAGTTCTTC.

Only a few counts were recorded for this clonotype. The CDR3 DNA reads as TGTGCCAGCAGCCTCCGACAGGGCAGAGGGGACGAGCAGTACTTC. It is translated as CASSLRQGRGDEQYF. This chain links TRBV3-1 with TRBJ2-7; 7 bases map to TRBD1. The V gene's germline CDR1 is LGHDT and CDR2 YNNKEL (reference sequence). V lost 4 bases to trimming and J lost 5 bases; unmatched junction nucleotides: 11. The CDR3 totals 15 residues.

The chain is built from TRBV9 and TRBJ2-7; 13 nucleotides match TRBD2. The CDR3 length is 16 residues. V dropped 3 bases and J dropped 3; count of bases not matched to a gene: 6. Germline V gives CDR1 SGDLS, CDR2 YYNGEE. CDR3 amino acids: CASSAGRTSGGYEQYF. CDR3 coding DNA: TGTGCCAGCAGCGCAGGAAGGACTAGCGGGGGCTACGAGCAGTACTTC. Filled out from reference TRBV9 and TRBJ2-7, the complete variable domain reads DSGVTQTPKHLITATGQRVTLRCSPRSGDLSVYWYQQSLDQGLQFLIQYYNGEERAKGNILERFSAQQFPDLHSELNLSSLELGDSALYFCASSAGRTSGGYEQYFGPGTRLTVT.

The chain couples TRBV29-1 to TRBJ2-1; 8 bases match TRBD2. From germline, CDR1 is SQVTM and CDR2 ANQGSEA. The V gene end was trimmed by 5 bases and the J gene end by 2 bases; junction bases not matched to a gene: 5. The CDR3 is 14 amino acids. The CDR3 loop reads CSVNSGTTYNEQFF. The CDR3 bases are TGCAGCGTTAATAGCGGGACCACCTACAATGAGCAGTTCTTC.

The CDR3 region has the DNA TGTGCCAGCAGCTCAACCAAGGGAGGGGGAACCGGGGAGCTGTTTTTT. This translates into CASSSTKGGGTGELFF. The gene calls are TRBV7-2 and TRBJ2-2; D possibly corresponds to TRBD2 (7 bases). The CDR3 contains 16 residues. V was cut by 4 bases and J by 5 bases, with 17 bases left in between. Germline CDR1 SGHTA, CDR2 FQGNSA.

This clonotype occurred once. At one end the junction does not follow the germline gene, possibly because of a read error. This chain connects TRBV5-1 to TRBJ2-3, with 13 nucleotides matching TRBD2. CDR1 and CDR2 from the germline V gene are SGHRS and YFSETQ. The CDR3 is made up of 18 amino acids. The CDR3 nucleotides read TGCGACAGCAGCCCGAAGGGACTAGCGGGGATCAGCGCAGATACGCAGTATTTT. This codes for CDSSPKGLAGISADTQYF.

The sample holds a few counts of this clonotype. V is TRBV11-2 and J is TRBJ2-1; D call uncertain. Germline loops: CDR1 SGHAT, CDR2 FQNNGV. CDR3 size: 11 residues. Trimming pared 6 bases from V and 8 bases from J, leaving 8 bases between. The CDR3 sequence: CASRNRDEQFF. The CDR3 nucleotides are TGTGCCAGCAGAAATAGGGATGAGCAGTTCTTC.

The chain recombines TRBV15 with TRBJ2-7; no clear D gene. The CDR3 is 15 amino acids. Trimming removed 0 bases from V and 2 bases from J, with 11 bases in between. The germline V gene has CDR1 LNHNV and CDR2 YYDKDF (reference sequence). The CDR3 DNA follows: TGTGCCACCAGCAGAGAGGGATTTATAGCCTACGAGCAGTACTTC. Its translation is CATSREGFIAYEQYF.

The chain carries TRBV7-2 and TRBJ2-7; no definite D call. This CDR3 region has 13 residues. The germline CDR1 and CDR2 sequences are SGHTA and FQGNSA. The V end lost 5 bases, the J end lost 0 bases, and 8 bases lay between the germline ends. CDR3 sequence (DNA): TGTGCCAGCAGCATCCGGGTCTCCTACGAGCAGTACTTC. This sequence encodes CASSIRVSYEQYF.

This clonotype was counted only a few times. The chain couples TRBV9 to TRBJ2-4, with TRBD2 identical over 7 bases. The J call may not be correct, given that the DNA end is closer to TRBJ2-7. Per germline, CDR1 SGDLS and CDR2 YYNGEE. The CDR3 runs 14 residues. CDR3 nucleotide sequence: TGTGCCAGCAGCCCGAGCGGGATCCTGGGCGAGCAGTACTTC. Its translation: CASSPSGILGEQYF.

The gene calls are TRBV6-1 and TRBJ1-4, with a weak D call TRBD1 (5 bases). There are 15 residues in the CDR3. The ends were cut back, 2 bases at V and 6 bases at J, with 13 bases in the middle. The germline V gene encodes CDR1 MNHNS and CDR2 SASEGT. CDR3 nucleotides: TGTGCCAGCAGTGAATCGGGGCGTGAGGATGAAAAACTGTTTTTT. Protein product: CASSESGREDEKLFF.

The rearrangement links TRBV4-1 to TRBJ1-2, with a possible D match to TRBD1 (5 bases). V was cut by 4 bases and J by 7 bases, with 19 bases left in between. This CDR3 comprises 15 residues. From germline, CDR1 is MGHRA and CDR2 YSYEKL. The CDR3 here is CASSLGQRTTLGYTF. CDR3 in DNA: TGCGCCAGCAGCCTCGGCCAGCGGACAACGCTTGGCTACACCTTC.

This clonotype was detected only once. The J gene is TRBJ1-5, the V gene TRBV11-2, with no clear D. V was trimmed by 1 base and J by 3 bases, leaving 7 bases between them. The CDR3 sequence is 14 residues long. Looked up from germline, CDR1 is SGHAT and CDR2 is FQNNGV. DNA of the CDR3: TGTGCCAGCAGCTTAGGGGAGCCCAATCAGCCCCAGCATTTT. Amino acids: CASSLGEPNQPQHF.

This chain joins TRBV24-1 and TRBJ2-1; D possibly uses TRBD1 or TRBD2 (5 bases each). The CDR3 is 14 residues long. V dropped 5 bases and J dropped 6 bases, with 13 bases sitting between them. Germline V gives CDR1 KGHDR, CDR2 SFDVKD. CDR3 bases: TGTGCCACCAGTGCAAGAGGGGAGCGCAATGAGCAGTTCTTC. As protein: CATSARGERNEQFF.